Shown below are 20 T cell receptor beta chains from a single sample sequenced in a study of PD-L1 blockade in urothelial cancer. Repertoires were generated with immunoSEQ multiplex PCR, while TCRdb's copy carries only in-frame clones and drops some. The table records about 74,000 clones, 80% to 85% of them present only once. Sequenced material: PBMCs, taken around atezolizumab (anti-PD-L1) treatment. The source of these receptors is a man between 65 and 80 years old with urothelial cancer.

J is TRBJ2-1 and V is TRBV9; D uncertain. Germline values: CDR1 SGDLS, CDR2 YYNGEE. V lost 5 bases to trimming and J lost 9 bases, with 21 bases between them. CDR3 length equals 15 residues. CDR3 in amino acids: CASSIVGSSSAEQFF. In nucleotides, the CDR3 is TGTGCCAGCAGTATAGTGGGTAGCAGCAGCGCTGAGCAGTTCTTC. The full variable domain, its missing parts supplied by reference TRBV9 and TRBJ2-1, is DSGVTQTPKHLITATGQRVTLRCSPRSGDLSVYWYQQSLDQGLQFLIQYYNGEERAKGNILERFSAQQFPDLHSELNLSSLELGDSALYFCASSIVGSSSAEQFFGPGTRLTVL.

V is TRBV28 and J is TRBJ1-5, with D perhaps TRBD1 (5 bases). Per the germline V gene, CDR1 is MDHEN and CDR2 is SYDVKM. CDR3 length: 14 amino acids. Trimming removed 6 bases from V and 0 bases from J, with 9 bases in between. Here the CDR3 reads CASSPGSSNQPQHF. In nucleotides, the CDR3 is TGTGCCAGCAGCCCAGGGTCTAGCAATCAGCCCCAGCATTTT.

This clone was counted once. This rearrangement joins TRBV28 to TRBJ2-2; 11 nucleotides agree with TRBD2. V gave up 1 base and J gave up 3 bases; unmatched junction bases: 4. The CDR3 covers 17 residues. The germline gives CDR1 MDHEN, CDR2 SYDVKM. In DNA, the CDR3 is TGTGCCAGCAGTTTATTGGGGACTAGCGGATACACCGGGGAGCTGTTTTTT. It yields the protein CASSLLGTSGYTGELFF.

This chain links TRBV5-1 with TRBJ1-4, with 8 bases aligning to TRBD1. Trimming took 4 bases from V and 0 from J; bases not matched to a gene: 8. CDR1 SGHRS and CDR2 YFSETQ come from the germline V gene. CDR3 size: 17 residues. Here the CDR3 reads CASSILGTGTTNEKLFF. The CDR3, as DNA: TGCGCCAGCAGCATACTGGGGACAGGAACAACTAATGAAAAACTGTTTTTT.

The CDR3 coding sequence is TGTGCCAGCAGGGACAGGGGAACGACTAATGAAAAACTGTTTTTT. Its translation: CASRDRGTTNEKLFF. The gene calls are TRBV2 and TRBJ1-4, with 9 bases aligning to TRBD1. V trimming: 6 bases; J trimming: 2 bases; junction bases outside the gene matches: 4. The CDR3 is 15 amino acids. CDR1 is SNHLY, CDR2 FYNNEI, per germline.

The chain couples TRBV18 to TRBJ2-7; the match to TRBD1 covers 7 bases. From germline, CDR1 is KGHSH and CDR2 LQKENI. V shed 1 base and J 6 bases; nucleotides not matched to a gene: 6. This CDR3 is 14 amino acids long. The CDR3 loop reads CASSPLDRAGEQYF. CDR3 nucleotides: TGTGCCAGCTCACCACTCGACAGGGCGGGCGAGCAGTACTTC.

The rearrangement uses TRBV6-1 and TRBJ1-2; 7 nucleotides align to TRBD1. CDR3 length equals 15 residues. Germline CDR1 reads MNHNS; CDR2 reads SASEGT. The V gene end was trimmed by 7 bases and the J gene end by 4 bases; junction bases not matched to a gene: 12. The CDR3 nucleotides read TGTGCCAGCATTCCACGGGAGGGACAGACCTATGGCTACACCTTC. Protein product: CASIPREGQTYGYTF.

V usage is TRBV6-5 and J usage is TRBJ1-5; TRBD1 aligns across 7 bases. This CDR3 has 15 residues. Trimming cost V 5 bases and J 3 bases; bases outside gene matches: 7. From germline, CDR1 is MNHEY and CDR2 SVGAGI. In DNA form, the CDR3 reads TGTGCCAGCAGTCGGGACAGTGGGCCCAATCAGCCCCAGCATTTT. Translated, it gives CASSRDSGPNQPQHF.

The gene calls are TRBV2 and TRBJ2-1; tentative D call: TRBD1 (6 bases). V dropped 1 base and J dropped 15 bases, with 13 bases sitting between them. Germline V gene data show CDR1 as SNHLY and CDR2 as FYNNEI. This CDR3 has 12 amino acids. The CDR3 loop reads CASSEDDRILFF. CDR3 sequence (DNA): TGTGCCAGCAGTGAAGACGACAGGATTCTGTTCTTC.

In its sample, this clone was seen once. V gene TRBV27 combines with J gene TRBJ2-7; D not resolved. CDR1 MNHEY and CDR2 SMNVEV come from the germline V gene (reference sequence). The CDR3 is 13 residues long. Trimming took off 2 bases at V and 9 bases at J, with 14 bases between the two ends. The CDR3 region has the DNA TGTGCCAGCAGTTTAACTCCCCGCCCTGTGCAGTACTTC. This translates into CASSLTPRPVQYF.

This clone occurred a few times. The genes are TRBV28 and TRBJ2-3; 9 nucleotides align to TRBD2. The germline gives CDR1 MDHEN, CDR2 SYDVKM. The CDR3 covers 17 residues. The V segment lost 4 bases and the J segment 2 bases; nucleotides outside the gene matches: 10. This chain's CDR3 is CASSSGTSSRPTDTQYF. The CDR3 coding sequence is TGTGCCAGCAGTTCCGGGACTAGCTCAAGACCCACAGATACGCAGTATTTT. Looking up the rest from reference TRBV28 and TRBJ2-3 gives the full variable domain: DVKVTQSSRYLVKRTGEKVFLECVQDMDHENMFWYRQDPGLGLRLIYFSYDVKMKEKGDIPEGYSVSREKKERFSLILESASTNQTSMYLCASSSGTSSRPTDTQYFGPGTRLTVL.

The gene calls are TRBV19 and TRBJ1-2; TRBD1 might be the D (5 bases). In germline, CDR1 is LNHDA, CDR2 SQIVND (reference sequence). V was clipped by 4 bases and J by 3 bases, with 18 bases between them. The CDR3 totals 16 residues. CDR3 protein: CASSTRQQSLHYGYTF. CDR3 in DNA: TGTGCCAGTAGTACTCGACAGCAATCGCTCCACTATGGCTACACCTTC.

The chain couples TRBV27 to TRBJ2-2; 8 nucleotides line up with TRBD2. CDR1 and CDR2 (germline): MNHEY, SMNVEV (reference sequence). After removal of 4 bases from V and 3 bases from J, the junction contained 19 bases not matched to a gene. The CDR3 is 20 residues long. The CDR3 DNA is TGTGCCAGCAGTTCCCCTCCATCCCAGCGGGAGTTCGGGGACACCGGGGAGCTGTTTTTT. Amino acid sequence: CASSSPPSQREFGDTGELFF.

The chain uses TRBV10-3 and TRBJ1-5; TRBD1 matches at 10 bases. The CDR3 extends over 17 amino acids. V was pared by 5 bases and J by 5 bases, with 12 bases of the junction left unmatched. CDR1 is ENHRY, CDR2 SYGVKD, per germline. CDR3 bases: TGTGCCATCAGTTCCCATCTCGCCGGGACAGGGGATCAGCCCCAGCATTTT. Translated, it gives CAISSHLAGTGDQPQHF.

This chain uses TRBV28 with TRBJ1-5, with D perhaps matching TRBD1 (6 bases). Germline V lookup: CDR1 MDHEN, CDR2 SYDVKM. Trimming pared 5 bases from V and 2 bases from J, leaving 16 bases between. This CDR3 is 16 amino acids long. The CDR3 sequence is CASSRNQGLGNQPQHF. The CDR3 DNA is TGTGCCAGCAGTAGAAACCAGGGGTTGGGCAATCAGCCCCAGCATTTT.

In this sample, this clone turned up a few times. The CDR3 here is CASSLREGYYEQFF. CDR3 sequence (DNA): TGTGCCAGCAGCTTACGGGAGGGGTACTATGAGCAGTTCTTC. V usage is TRBV5-5 and J usage is TRBJ2-1, with TRBD2 identical over 8 bases. CDR3 length: 14 residues. The V segment lost 2 bases and the J segment 8 bases; nucleotides outside the gene matches: 6. The germline gives CDR1 SGHKS, CDR2 YYEKEE (reference sequence).

This sequence joins TRBV9 and TRBJ1-1; D is undetermined. Trimming removed 1 base from V and 1 base from J, with 8 bases in between. The CDR3 is 14 residues long. From germline, CDR1 is SGDLS and CDR2 YYNGEE. The chain's CDR3 is CASSVTPENTEAFF. CDR3 nucleotide sequence: TGTGCCAGCAGCGTAACCCCAGAGAACACTGAAGCTTTCTTT.

The CDR3 reads CASSARQGALNYGYTF. Here the CDR3 DNA reads TGTGCCAGCAGCGCCCGACAGGGGGCGCTTAACTATGGCTACACCTTC. The V call is TRBV6-6, the J call TRBJ1-2; 10 bases map to TRBD1. Germline CDR1 MNHNY, CDR2 SVGAGI (reference sequence). CDR3 length: 16 amino acids. V trimming: 6 bases; J trimming: 1 base; junction bases outside the gene matches: 8.

J is TRBJ2-5 and V is TRBV2, with 9 bases identical to TRBD1. There are 13 residues in the CDR3. Germline V gene lookup returns CDR1 SNHLY and CDR2 FYNNEI. The junction had 10 bases not matched to a gene; V was cut back by 8 bases and J by 9 bases. CDR3 sequence: CASEGQGTGAQYF. CDR3 coding DNA: TGTGCCAGCGAAGGACAGGGGACGGGGGCCCAGTACTTC.

The gene calls are TRBV7-9 and TRBJ2-7; unclear D gene. CDR1 SEHNR and CDR2 FQNEAQ come from the germline V gene (reference sequence). The CDR3 loop spans 14 amino acids. The ends were cut back, 5 bases at V and 2 bases at J, with 13 bases in the middle. The CDR3 DNA sequence: TGTGCCAGCAGCCACAGACGGCTCCCCTACGAGCAGTACTTC. Translated: CASSHRRLPYEQYF.